The 17 T cell receptor beta chains given below trace back to one sample, sequenced in a study of T cells expressing NK-cell markers. Reanalyzing the 5' RACE reads, TCRdb keeps one entry per CDR3 protein, without DNA. Reported are 550,000 or so distinct CDR3 sequences; the ten largest clones contain approximately 3.6%. The sequencing sample was made of blood T cells: a sorted CD56 or NKG2C T cell subset, CD4+ or CD8+ T cells, or bulk PBMC T cells (not recorded which). The source of these receptors is a young man in good health.

The CDR3 is CASRTGSGHQETQYF. The V gene is TRBV5-1, the J gene TRBJ2-5; the TCRdb D gene call, TRBD2, has no DNA to confirm it. Germline CDR1 and CDR2: SGHRS and YFSETQ. The CDR3 consists of 15 residues.

The gene calls are TRBV7-9 and TRBJ1-1; lacking DNA, the TRBD1 call made by TCRdb goes unchecked. Germline-derived CDR1 and CDR2 are SEHNR and FQNEAQ (reference sequence). The CDR3 covers 15 residues. CDR3 loop: CASSLGGLMNTEAFF.

The CDR3 region is CASRRGWADTQYF. J is TRBJ2-3 and V is TRBV7-2; TCRdb's D call of TRBD1 is untestable without DNA. This CDR3 is built from 13 residues. The germline CDR1 and CDR2 sequences are SGHTA and FQGNSA.

The chain has TRBV7-6 and TRBJ2-1; the TCRdb D gene call, TRBD2, has no DNA to confirm it. CDR1 SGHVS and CDR2 FNYEAQ come from the germline V gene. The CDR3 is 15 residues long. The CDR3 sequence is CASSSAASAHNEQFF.

The chain employs TRBV7-9 and TRBJ2-5. Per the germline V gene, CDR1 is SEHNR and CDR2 is FQNEAQ (reference sequence). CDR3 size: 15 residues. The CDR3 here is CASSRRSDYQETQYF. The whole variable domain, filled in from reference TRBV7-9 and TRBJ2-5, reads DTGVSQNPRHKITKRGQNVTFRCDPISEHNRLYWYRQTLGQGPEFLTYFQNEAQLEKSRLLSDRFSAERPKGSFSTLEIQRTEQGDSAMYLCASSRRSDYQETQYFGPGTRLLVL.

This chain connects TRBV9 to TRBJ2-1; TCRdb reports TRBD2, a call that lacks DNA to check it against. Germline-derived CDR1 and CDR2 are SGDLS and YYNGEE. This CDR3 has 15 amino acids. The CDR3 loop is CASSVDSSGRNEQFF.

The rearrangement uses TRBV10-3 and TRBJ2-3; TCRdb's assignment of TRBD1 cannot be checked, as there is no DNA. The CDR3 spans 15 residues. Germline CDR1 reads ENHRY; CDR2 reads SYGVKD. The CDR3 protein is CAISPGQAHTDTQYF.

The genes are TRBV20-1 and TRBJ2-1; TCRdb's D call, TRBD2, is unchecked because there is no DNA. CDR1 is DFQATT and CDR2 is SNEGSKA in the germline V gene (reference sequence). This CDR3 is 17 amino acids long. This CDR3 reads CSARELRGRGLGDEQFF.

This chain links TRBV12-3 or TRBV12-4 with TRBJ2-1; TCRdb's D gene call, TRBD2, goes unchecked for lack of DNA. The CDR3 length is 16 residues. CDR3: CASSLGLAGFNVEQFF.

The J gene is TRBJ2-7, the V gene TRBV12-3 or TRBV12-4; TCRdb names TRBD1, which stays unverified in the absence of DNA. This CDR3 region has 16 residues. CDR3 residues: CASSLDTLALGHEQYF.

The chain carries TRBV4-2 and TRBJ2-1; TCRdb selects TRBD2, and the lack of DNA leaves this call unchecked. This CDR3 comprises 16 residues. Germline assignment: CDR1 LGHNA and CDR2 YNFKEQ. The CDR3: CASSPGGTSSYNEQFF.

The chain uses TRBV6-1 and TRBJ2-1; no DNA is available, so the TRBD2 call from TCRdb remains unchecked. Germline lookup yields CDR1 MNHNS and CDR2 SASEGT. CDR3 length: 14 amino acids. CDR3 protein: CASSGRDRGSEQFF.

The rearrangement links TRBV12-3 or TRBV12-4 to TRBJ2-1; TCRdb outputs TRBD2, but without DNA this stays unchecked. The CDR3 length is 14 residues. The CDR3 is CASSVGTAYNEQFF.

This chain joins TRBV7-2 and TRBJ2-1; there is no DNA to check the TCRdb D call of TRBD2. This CDR3 is 12 amino acids long. Per the germline V gene, CDR1 is SGHTA and CDR2 is FQGNSA. The CDR3 sequence: CATQREVGEQFF.

The V call is TRBV3-1, the J call TRBJ2-1; the TCRdb D gene call, TRBD2, has no DNA to confirm it. CDR1 LGHDT and CDR2 YNNKEL come from the germline V gene (reference sequence). This CDR3 is built from 15 residues. The CDR3 spells CASSATSGGYNEQFF.

J is TRBJ2-7 and V is TRBV3-1. Germline V lookup: CDR1 LGHDT, CDR2 YNNKEL (reference sequence). The CDR3 extends over 16 amino acids. The CDR3 here is CASSQDLGGWSYEQYF.

The chain joins TRBV9 to TRBJ1-5. Germline CDR1 reads SGDLS; CDR2 reads YYNGEE. This CDR3 is built from 15 residues. This CDR3 reads CASSVGEGRNQPQHF.